The 21 T cell receptor beta chains in this list originate from one sample, sequenced in a study of blood T cell repertoires in COVID-19. The data were produced by immunoSEQ multiplex PCR, yet TCRdb's version contains in-frame clones alone and is incomplete. The sample carries roughly 200,000 clones, approximately 81% recorded once. The source material was PBMCs or T cells enriched from blood (not recorded which). These receptors originate from a middle-aged man who had recovered from COVID-19.

V is TRBV5-1 and J is TRBJ1-1; 9 bases map to TRBD1. The CDR3 is made up of 14 amino acids. V trimming: 3 bases; J trimming: 7 bases; junction bases outside the gene matches: 7. The germline CDR1 and CDR2 sequences are SGHRS and YFSETQ. The CDR3 loop reads CASSWRQGEIEAFF. The CDR3 bases are TGCGCCAGCAGCTGGAGACAGGGGGAGATTGAAGCTTTCTTT.

The chain employs TRBV6-5 and TRBJ2-5; D is perhaps TRBD1 (6 bases). V gave up 2 bases and J gave up 6 bases, with 16 bases separating them. The CDR3 is 15 amino acids. The germline gives CDR1 MNHEY, CDR2 SVGAGI. DNA for the CDR3: TGTGCCAGCAGTTACGAAGCCAGGGGCGGAAAGACCCAGTACTTC. Amino acid sequence: CASSYEARGGKTQYF.

The chain carries TRBV7-9 and TRBJ1-6, with 9 bases that match TRBD1. The CDR3 extends over 14 amino acids. Germline CDR1 reads SEHNR; CDR2 reads FQNEAQ (reference sequence). J lost 8 bases, V lost 5 bases, and 4 bases had no gene match. The CDR3 nucleotides read TGTGCCAGCAGCGAGGGACAGGGAGATTCACCCCTCCACTTT. The encoded protein is CASSEGQGDSPLHF.

The V and J genes are TRBV28 and TRBJ2-7; D may be TRBD1 (8 bases). Germline V gene sequence: CDR1 MDHEN, CDR2 SYDVKM. This CDR3 contains 14 residues. V lost 3 bases to trimming and J lost 9 bases, with 18 bases between them. The CDR3 sequence is CASSFPQGAGVQYF. In DNA form, the CDR3 reads TGTGCCAGCAGTTTCCCCCAGGGGGCGGGGGTGCAGTACTTC. The full variable domain, rest sourced from reference TRBV28 and TRBJ2-7, is DVKVTQSSRYLVKRTGEKVFLECVQDMDHENMFWYRQDPGLGLRLIYFSYDVKMKEKGDIPEGYSVSREKKERFSLILESASTNQTSMYLCASSFPQGAGVQYFGPGTRLTVT.

This chain links TRBV5-4 with TRBJ2-7, with D possibly matching TRBD2 (6 bases). The germline V and J ends were trimmed by 2 bases and 3 bases, with 6 bases remaining between them. The CDR3 runs 12 residues. CDR1 and CDR2 from the germline V gene are SGHNT and YYREEE (reference sequence). The CDR3 is CASSFGGYEQYF. The CDR3 nucleotides are TGTGCCAGCAGCTTCGGGGGCTACGAGCAGTACTTC.

V and J are TRBV30 and TRBJ2-7, with 7 bases fitting TRBD1. J lost 1 base, V lost 2 bases, and 11 bases had no gene match. This CDR3 contains 16 residues. Germline V gene lookup returns CDR1 GTSNPN and CDR2 SVGIG (reference sequence). The CDR3 protein is CAWSPLTWTGSYEQYF. The DNA for the CDR3 is TGTGCCTGGAGTCCCCTGACTTGGACAGGTTCCTACGAGCAGTACTTC.

J is TRBJ1-1 and V is TRBV28; no clear D. Trimming removed 6 bases from V and 4 bases from J, with 12 bases in between. The CDR3 consists of 13 residues. In germline, CDR1 is MDHEN, CDR2 SYDVKM. Here the CDR3 reads CASSPHEGTEAFF. CDR3 DNA: TGTGCCAGCAGCCCACACGAGGGCACTGAAGCTTTCTTT.

The table lists this clone with a count of one. The rearrangement uses TRBV29-1 and TRBJ1-2; D ambiguous. The germline V and J ends were trimmed by 2 bases and 3 bases, with 13 bases remaining between them. This CDR3 region has 14 residues. Germline loops: CDR1 SQVTM, CDR2 ANQGSEA. In DNA form, the CDR3 reads TGCAGCGTTGAACCCGGGGAGAACTACTATGGCTACACCTTC. The encoded protein is CSVEPGENYYGYTF.

V usage is TRBV24-1 and J usage is TRBJ2-3; 7 bases agree with TRBD1. J gave up 4 bases and V 3 bases, and 6 bases lay outside the gene matches. The CDR3 is 15 amino acids. Germline values: CDR1 KGHDR, CDR2 SFDVKD. The CDR3 loop reads CATSDTGTAADTQYF. The CDR3 region has the DNA TGTGCCACCAGTGATACCGGGACAGCCGCAGATACGCAGTATTTT.

This chain connects TRBV5-6 to TRBJ1-6; D gene unclear. The CDR3 contains 15 residues. V was pared by 4 bases and J by 9 bases, with 17 bases between. The germline CDR1 and CDR2 sequences are SGHDT and YYEEEE. In nucleotides, the CDR3 is TGTGCCAGCAGCGTCCCGGGTGCCGATACTTCACCCCTCCACTTT. It codes for CASSVPGADTSPLHF.

There are a few counts of this clone. The genes are TRBV10-3 and TRBJ1-3; possibly TRBD1 for D (6 bases). CDR3 size: 15 residues. Germline loops: CDR1 ENHRY, CDR2 SYGVKD. Trimming shortened V by 8 bases and J by 2 bases, and 16 bases separated the two germline ends. CDR3 bases: TGTGCCATCTCTGGGCAGCCAGGGGCTGGAAACACCATATATTTT. Translation: CAISGQPGAGNTIYF.

The chain couples TRBV5-4 to TRBJ2-7; TRBD2 matches at 10 bases. This CDR3 contains 16 residues. Trimming removed 4 bases from V and 4 bases from J; junction bases left unmatched: 11. Germline V gene sequence: CDR1 SGHNT, CDR2 YYREEE (reference sequence). The CDR3 region is CASSLGGLAGGYEQYF. In DNA form, the CDR3 reads TGTGCCAGCAGCCTGGGGGGGTTAGCGGGAGGTTACGAGCAGTACTTC.

V and J are TRBV7-2 and TRBJ2-7, with 8 bases lining up with TRBD2. This CDR3 comprises 16 residues. The germline V gene has CDR1 SGHTA and CDR2 FQGNSA. V trimming: 1 base; J trimming: 3 bases; junction bases outside the gene matches: 8. CDR3 DNA sequence: TGTGCCAGCAGCTTAGGTTCGCGGGGGGCCCACTACGAGCAGTACTTC. Its protein is CASSLGSRGAHYEQYF.

The rearrangement links TRBV7-9 to TRBJ2-7; TRBD1 agrees at 7 bases. This CDR3 region has 16 residues. Trimming at V came to 4 bases and at J to 0 bases, leaving 9 bases not matched to a gene. The germline gives CDR1 SEHNR, CDR2 FQNEAQ (reference sequence). This CDR3 is CASSSKETGISYEQYF. The CDR3 DNA reads TGTGCCAGCAGCTCAAAGGAGACAGGGATCTCCTACGAGCAGTACTTC.

The genes are TRBV7-9 and TRBJ1-1; D might be TRBD1 (5 bases). The CDR3 totals 16 residues. The V gene's germline CDR1 is SEHNR and CDR2 FQNEAQ (reference sequence). Trimming removed 1 base at V and 6 bases at J, with 18 bases between. The DNA for the CDR3 is TGTGCCAGCAGCTTAGGAACCCCAGGGATTATCGCTGAAGCTTTCTTT. Translating gives CASSLGTPGIIAEAFF.

This clone has more than one count but fewer than ten. V usage is TRBV29-1 and J usage is TRBJ1-1; TRBD1 aligns across 7 bases. The trim removed 5 bases at V and 7 bases at J, leaving 7 bases unmatched. This CDR3 region has 12 residues. CDR1 is SQVTM, CDR2 ANQGSEA, per germline. The chain's CDR3 is CSVTPRTGEAFF. The CDR3 DNA reads TGCAGCGTTACGCCTCGGACAGGTGAAGCTTTCTTT.

This clone was seen a single time. The gene calls are TRBV6-4 and TRBJ2-6; D gene uncertain. The CDR3 is 16 residues long. The germline gives CDR1 MRHNA, CDR2 SNTAGT. Deletions cut 0 bases from V and 1 base from J, with 7 bases between. The DNA of the CDR3 is TGTGCCAGCAGTGACTCCCCCCTGTCTGGGGCCAACGTCCTGACTTTC. Its translation is CASSDSPLSGANVLTF.

This clone was seen only once. V and J are TRBV5-1 and TRBJ1-1; the D is unclear. There are 12 residues in the CDR3. V shed 0 bases and J shed 6 bases, with 6 bases lying between them. Germline V gene lookup returns CDR1 SGHRS and CDR2 YFSETQ. In nucleotides, the CDR3 is TGCGCCAGCAGCTTGGGAGGGCCTGAAGCTTTCTTT. It codes for CASSLGGPEAFF.

The V call is TRBV5-5, the J call TRBJ1-6, with 8 bases fitting TRBD1. The ends lost 3 bases at V and 10 bases at J; junction bases unmatched: 9. Germline V gene data show CDR1 as SGHKS and CDR2 as YYEKEE (reference sequence). This CDR3 comprises 15 residues. The CDR3, as DNA: TGTGCCAGCAGCTGGAGGACAGGGAATCTCTCACCCCTCCACTTT. Translating it yields CASSWRTGNLSPLHF.

The chain combines TRBV5-5 with TRBJ2-1, with D unresolved. CDR3 size: 11 residues. The V end was cut by 3 bases, the J end by 4 bases, with 2 bases between. Germline values: CDR1 SGHKS, CDR2 YYEKEE (reference sequence). Here the CDR3 reads CASSSYNEQFF. In DNA form, the CDR3 reads TGTGCCAGCAGCTCATACAATGAGCAGTTCTTC.

This clone has only one observation. The chain carries TRBV5-5 and TRBJ1-5; 8 positions agree with TRBD1. Trimming cost V 4 bases and J 3 bases; bases outside gene matches: 6. The CDR3 consists of 15 residues. Germline CDR1 is SGHKS and CDR2 is YYEKEE (reference sequence). This CDR3 reads CASSRGQGINQPQHF. The CDR3 nucleotides are TGTGCCAGCAGCAGAGGACAGGGTATCAATCAGCCCCAGCATTTT.